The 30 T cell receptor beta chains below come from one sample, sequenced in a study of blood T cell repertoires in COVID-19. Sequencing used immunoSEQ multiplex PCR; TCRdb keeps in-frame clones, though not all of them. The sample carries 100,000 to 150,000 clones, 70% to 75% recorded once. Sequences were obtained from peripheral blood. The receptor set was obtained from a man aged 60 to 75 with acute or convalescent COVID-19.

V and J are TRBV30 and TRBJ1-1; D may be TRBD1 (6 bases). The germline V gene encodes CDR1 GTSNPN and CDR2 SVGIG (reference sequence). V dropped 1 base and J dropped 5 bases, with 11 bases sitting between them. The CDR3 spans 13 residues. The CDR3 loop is CAWSGGGRTEAFF. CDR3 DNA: TGTGCCTGGAGTGGTGGGGGCCGAACTGAAGCTTTCTTT.

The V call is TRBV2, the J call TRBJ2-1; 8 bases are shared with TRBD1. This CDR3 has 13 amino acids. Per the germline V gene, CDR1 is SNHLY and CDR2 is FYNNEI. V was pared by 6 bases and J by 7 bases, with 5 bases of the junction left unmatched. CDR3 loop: CASRDRVGNEQFF. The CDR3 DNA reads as TGTGCCAGCAGGGACAGGGTCGGAAATGAGCAGTTCTTC.

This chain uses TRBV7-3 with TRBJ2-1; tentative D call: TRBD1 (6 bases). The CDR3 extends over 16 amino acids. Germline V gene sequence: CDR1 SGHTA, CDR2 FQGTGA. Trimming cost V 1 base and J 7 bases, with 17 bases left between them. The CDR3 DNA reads TGTGCCAGCAGCTTAAGAGACACCACCCAGGGGAATGAGCAGTTCTTC. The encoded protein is CASSLRDTTQGNEQFF. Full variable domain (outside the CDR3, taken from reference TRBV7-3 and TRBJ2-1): GAGVSQTPSNKVTEKGKYVELRCDPISGHTALYWYRQSLGQGPEFLIYFQGTGAADDSGLPNDRFFAVRPEGSVSTLKIQRTERGDSAVYLCASSLRDTTQGNEQFFGPGTRLTVL.

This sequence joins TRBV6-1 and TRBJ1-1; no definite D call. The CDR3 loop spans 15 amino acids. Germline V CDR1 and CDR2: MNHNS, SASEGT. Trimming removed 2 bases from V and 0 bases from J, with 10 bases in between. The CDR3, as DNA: TGTGCCAGCAGTGAACGGCTACAGATGAACACTGAAGCTTTCTTT. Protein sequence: CASSERLQMNTEAFF.

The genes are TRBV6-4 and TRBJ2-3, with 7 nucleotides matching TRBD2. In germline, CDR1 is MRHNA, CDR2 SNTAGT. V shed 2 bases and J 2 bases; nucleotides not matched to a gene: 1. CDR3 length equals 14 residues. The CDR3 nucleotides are TGTGCCAGCAGTGACCGGGGGGACACAGATACGCAGTATTTT. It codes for CASSDRGDTDTQYF.

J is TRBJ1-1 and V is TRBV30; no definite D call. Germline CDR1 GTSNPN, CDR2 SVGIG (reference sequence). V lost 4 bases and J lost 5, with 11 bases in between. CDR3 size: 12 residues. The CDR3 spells CAWTRVRTEAFF. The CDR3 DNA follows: TGTGCCTGGACGAGGGTAAGGACTGAAGCTTTCTTT. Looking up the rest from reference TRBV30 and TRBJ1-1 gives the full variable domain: SQTIHQWPATLVQPVGSPLSLECTVEGTSNPNLYWYRQAAGRGLQLLFYSVGIGQISSEVPQNLSASRPQDRQFILSSKKLLLSDSGFYLCAWTRVRTEAFFGQGTRLTVV.

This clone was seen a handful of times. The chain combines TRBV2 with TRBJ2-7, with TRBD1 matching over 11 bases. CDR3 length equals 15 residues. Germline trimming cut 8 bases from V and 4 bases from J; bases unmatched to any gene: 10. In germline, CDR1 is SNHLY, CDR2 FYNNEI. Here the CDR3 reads CASRAGGQGAYEQYF. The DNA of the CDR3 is TGTGCCAGCCGAGCAGGAGGACAGGGGGCGTACGAGCAGTACTTC.

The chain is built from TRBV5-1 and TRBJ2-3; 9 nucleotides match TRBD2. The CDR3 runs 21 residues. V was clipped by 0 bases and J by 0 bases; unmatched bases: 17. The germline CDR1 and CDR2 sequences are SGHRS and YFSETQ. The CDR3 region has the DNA TGCGCCAGCAGCTTGGCCGTAGGGGGAATGGCACTAGCGGGTAGCACAGATACGCAGTATTTT. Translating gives CASSLAVGGMALAGSTDTQYF.

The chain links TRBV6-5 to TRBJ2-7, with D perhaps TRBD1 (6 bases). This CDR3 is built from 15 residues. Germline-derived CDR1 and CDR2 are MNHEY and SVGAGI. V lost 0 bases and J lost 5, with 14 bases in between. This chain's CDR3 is CASSYSRDKVNEQYF. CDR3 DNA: TGTGCCAGCAGTTACTCTCGGGACAAAGTAAACGAGCAGTACTTC.

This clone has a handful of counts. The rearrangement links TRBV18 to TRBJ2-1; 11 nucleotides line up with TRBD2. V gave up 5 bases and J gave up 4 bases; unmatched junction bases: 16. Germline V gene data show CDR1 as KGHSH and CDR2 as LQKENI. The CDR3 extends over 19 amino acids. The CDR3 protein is CASSASGRSQFLGYNEQFF. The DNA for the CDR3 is TGTGCCAGCTCAGCTAGCGGGAGGAGTCAATTTTTGGGGTACAATGAGCAGTTCTTC.

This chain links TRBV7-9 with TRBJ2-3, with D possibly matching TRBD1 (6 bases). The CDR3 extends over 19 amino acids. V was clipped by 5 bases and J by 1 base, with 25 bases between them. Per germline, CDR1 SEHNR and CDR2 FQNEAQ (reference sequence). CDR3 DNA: TGTGCCAGCAGCCCCATACACGGGACCGACAGGAGCCGCACAGATACGCAGTATTTT. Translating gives CASSPIHGTDRSRTDTQYF.

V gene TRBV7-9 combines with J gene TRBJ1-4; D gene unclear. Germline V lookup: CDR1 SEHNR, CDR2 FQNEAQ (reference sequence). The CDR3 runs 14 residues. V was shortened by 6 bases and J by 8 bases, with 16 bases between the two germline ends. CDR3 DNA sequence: TGTGCCAGCAGGCACAGCTCCAATCAGGAAAAACTGTTTTTT. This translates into CASRHSSNQEKLFF. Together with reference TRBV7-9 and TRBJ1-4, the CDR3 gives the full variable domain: DTGVSQNPRHKITKRGQNVTFRCDPISEHNRLYWYRQTLGQGPEFLTYFQNEAQLEKSRLLSDRFSAERPKGSFSTLEIQRTEQGDSAMYLCASRHSSNQEKLFFGSGTQLSVL.

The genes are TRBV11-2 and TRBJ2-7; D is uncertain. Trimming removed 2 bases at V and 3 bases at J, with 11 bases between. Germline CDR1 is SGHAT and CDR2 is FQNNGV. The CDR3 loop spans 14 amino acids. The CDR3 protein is CASSLNQVLYEQYF. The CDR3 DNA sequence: TGTGCCAGCAGCTTAAATCAGGTGCTCTACGAGCAGTACTTC.

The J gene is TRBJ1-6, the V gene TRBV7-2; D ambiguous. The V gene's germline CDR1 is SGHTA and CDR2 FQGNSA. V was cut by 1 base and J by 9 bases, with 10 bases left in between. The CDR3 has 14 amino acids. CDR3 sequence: CASSLELGISPLHF. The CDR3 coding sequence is TGTGCCAGCAGCTTAGAGCTAGGTATTTCACCCCTCCACTTT.

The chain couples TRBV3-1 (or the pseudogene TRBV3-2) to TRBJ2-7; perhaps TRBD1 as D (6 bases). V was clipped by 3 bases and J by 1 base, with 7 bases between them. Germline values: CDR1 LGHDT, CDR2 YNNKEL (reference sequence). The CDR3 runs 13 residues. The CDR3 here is CASSQQGSYEQYF. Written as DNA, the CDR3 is TGTGCCAGCAGCCAGCAGGGGTCCTACGAGCAGTACTTC.

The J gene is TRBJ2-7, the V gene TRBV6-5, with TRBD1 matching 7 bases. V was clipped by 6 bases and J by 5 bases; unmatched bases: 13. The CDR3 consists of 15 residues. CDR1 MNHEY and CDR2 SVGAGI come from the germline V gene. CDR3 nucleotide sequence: TGTGCCAGCAGCCTCGGGAACAGGGGAAAGAACGAGCAGTACTTC. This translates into CASSLGNRGKNEQYF.

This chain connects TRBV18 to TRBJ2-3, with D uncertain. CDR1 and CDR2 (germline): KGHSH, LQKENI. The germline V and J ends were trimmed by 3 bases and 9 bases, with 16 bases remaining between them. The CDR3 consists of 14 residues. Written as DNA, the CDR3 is TGTGCCAGCTCACCGAATGAAGTCGGGTCCACGCAGTATTTT. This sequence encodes CASSPNEVGSTQYF.

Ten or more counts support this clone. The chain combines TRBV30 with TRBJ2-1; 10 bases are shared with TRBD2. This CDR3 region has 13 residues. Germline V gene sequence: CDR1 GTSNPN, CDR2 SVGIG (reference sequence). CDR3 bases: TGTGCGAGAGGGAGCGGGGGGGACAATGAGCAGTTCTTC. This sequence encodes CARGSGGDNEQFF.

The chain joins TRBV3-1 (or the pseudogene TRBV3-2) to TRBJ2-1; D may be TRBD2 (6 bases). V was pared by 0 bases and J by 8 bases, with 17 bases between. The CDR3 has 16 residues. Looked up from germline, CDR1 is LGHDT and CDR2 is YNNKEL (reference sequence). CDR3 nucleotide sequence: TGTGCCAGCAGCCAAGATATCGGGGGACCGTCGGATGAGCAGTTCTTC. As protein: CASSQDIGGPSDEQFF.

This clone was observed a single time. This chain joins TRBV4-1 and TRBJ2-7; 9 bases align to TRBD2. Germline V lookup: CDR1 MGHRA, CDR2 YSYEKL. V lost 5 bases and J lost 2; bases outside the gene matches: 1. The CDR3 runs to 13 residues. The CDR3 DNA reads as TGCGCCAGCAGCAGGACTAGCGCCTACGAGCAGTACTTC. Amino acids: CASSRTSAYEQYF.

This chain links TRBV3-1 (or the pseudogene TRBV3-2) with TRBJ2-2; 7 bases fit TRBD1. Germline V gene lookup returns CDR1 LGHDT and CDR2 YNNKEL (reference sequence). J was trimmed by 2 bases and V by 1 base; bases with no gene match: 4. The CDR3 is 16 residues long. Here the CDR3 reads CASSQVHRGNTGELFF. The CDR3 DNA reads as TGTGCCAGCAGCCAAGTTCACAGGGGTAACACCGGGGAGCTGTTTTTT.

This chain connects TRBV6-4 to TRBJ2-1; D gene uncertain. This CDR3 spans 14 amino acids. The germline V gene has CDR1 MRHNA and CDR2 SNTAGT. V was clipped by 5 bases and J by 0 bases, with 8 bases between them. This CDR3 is CASSTTGSYNEQFF. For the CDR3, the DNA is TGTGCCAGCAGTACGACGGGCTCCTACAATGAGCAGTTCTTC.

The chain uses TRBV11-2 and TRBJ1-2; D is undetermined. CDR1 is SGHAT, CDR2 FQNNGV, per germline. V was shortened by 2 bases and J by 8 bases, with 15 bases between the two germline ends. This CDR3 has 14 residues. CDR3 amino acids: CASSLSVAGGGYTF. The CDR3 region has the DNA TGTGCCAGCAGCTTAAGCGTGGCAGGAGGCGGCTACACCTTC.

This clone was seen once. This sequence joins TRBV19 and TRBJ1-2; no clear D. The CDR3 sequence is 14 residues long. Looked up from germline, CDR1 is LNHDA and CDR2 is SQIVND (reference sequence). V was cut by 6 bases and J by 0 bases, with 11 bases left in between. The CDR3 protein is CASRVTGTNYGYTF. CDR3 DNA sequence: TGTGCCAGTAGAGTGACGGGAACTAACTATGGCTACACCTTC.

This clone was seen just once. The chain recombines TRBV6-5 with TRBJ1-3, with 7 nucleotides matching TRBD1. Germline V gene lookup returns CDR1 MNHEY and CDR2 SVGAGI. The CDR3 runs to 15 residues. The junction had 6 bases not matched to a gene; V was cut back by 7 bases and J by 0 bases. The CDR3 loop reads CASKPGQISGNTIYF. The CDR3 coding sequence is TGTGCCAGCAAGCCGGGACAGATCTCTGGAAACACCATATATTTT.

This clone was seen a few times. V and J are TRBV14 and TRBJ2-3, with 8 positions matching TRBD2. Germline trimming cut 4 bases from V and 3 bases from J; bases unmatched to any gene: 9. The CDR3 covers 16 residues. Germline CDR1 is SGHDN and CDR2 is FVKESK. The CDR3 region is CASSLQRGGTTDTQYF. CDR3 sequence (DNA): TGTGCCAGCAGCCTCCAACGGGGGGGCACAACAGATACGCAGTATTTT. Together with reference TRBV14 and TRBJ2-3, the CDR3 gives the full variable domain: EAGVTQFPSHSVIEKGQTVTLRCDPISGHDNLYWYRRVMGKEIKFLLHFVKESKQDESGMPNNRFLAERTGGTYSTLKVQPAELEDSGVYFCASSLQRGGTTDTQYFGPGTRLTVL.

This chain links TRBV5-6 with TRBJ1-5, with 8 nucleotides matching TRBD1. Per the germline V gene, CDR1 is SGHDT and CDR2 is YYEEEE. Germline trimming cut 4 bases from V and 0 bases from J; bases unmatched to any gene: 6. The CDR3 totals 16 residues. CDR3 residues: CASSPMTGDSNQPQHF. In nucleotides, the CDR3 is TGTGCCAGCAGCCCCATGACAGGGGATAGCAATCAGCCCCAGCATTTT. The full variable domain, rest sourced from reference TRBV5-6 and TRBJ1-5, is DAGVTQSPTHLIKTRGQQVTLRCSPKSGHDTVSWYQQALGQGPQFIFQYYEEEERQRGNFPDRFSGHQFPNYSSELNVNALLLGDSALYLCASSPMTGDSNQPQHFGDGTRLSIL.

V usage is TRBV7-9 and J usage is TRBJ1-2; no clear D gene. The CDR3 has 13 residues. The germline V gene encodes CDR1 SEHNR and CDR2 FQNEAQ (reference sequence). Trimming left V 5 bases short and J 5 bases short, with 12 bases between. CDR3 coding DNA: TGTGCCAGCAGCCTTTACGGACTATATGGCTACACCTTC. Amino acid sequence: CASSLYGLYGYTF.

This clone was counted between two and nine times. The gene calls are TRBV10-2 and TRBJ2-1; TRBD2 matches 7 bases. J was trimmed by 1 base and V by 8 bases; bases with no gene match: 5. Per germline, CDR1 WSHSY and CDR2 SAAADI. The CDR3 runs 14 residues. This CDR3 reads CASARLASYNEQFF. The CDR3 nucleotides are TGCGCCAGCGCAAGACTAGCATCCTACAATGAGCAGTTCTTC.

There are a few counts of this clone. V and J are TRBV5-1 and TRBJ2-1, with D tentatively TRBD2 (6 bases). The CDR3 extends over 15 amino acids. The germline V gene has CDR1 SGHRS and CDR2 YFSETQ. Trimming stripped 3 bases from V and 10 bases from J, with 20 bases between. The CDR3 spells CASSSTGTLVGEQFF. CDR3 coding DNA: TGCGCCAGCAGCTCGACCGGGACTCTCGTCGGAGAGCAGTTCTTC.